The 15 T cell receptor beta chains below all came from one sample that was sequenced in a study of T cell responses to AZD1222 COVID-19 vaccine (dated by TCRdb to about 2021). The intended sense of this specimen's time point label: about 28 days (+/-7) after the second vaccine dose. Interpreted using the paper, the treatment or condition label stands for: meningococcal conjugate vaccine given as trial control. The library relied on the immunoSEQ multiplex PCR assay. TCRdb provides this immuneACCESS table in a form limited to in-frame rearrangements. Some clones are lacking; in checked studies, under half of them reflect an unresolved V gene, and why the rest are absent is not known. Within this sample are some 140,000 clones, with approximately 85% of them counted one time only. More than 7.5% of the sample comes from the top ten. The sample was peripheral blood, taken 28 days after the second dose of the MenACWY control vaccine. These receptors all come from an adult who received the MenACWY meningococcal vaccine as a control.

The chain carries TRBV5-5 and TRBJ1-4; 7 bases are shared with TRBD1. The V gene end was trimmed by 3 bases and the J gene end by 6 bases; junction bases not matched to a gene: 5. Germline CDR1 is SGHKS and CDR2 is YYEKEE (reference sequence). This CDR3 contains 14 residues. The CDR3 is CASSWGGGYEKLFF. The CDR3 region has the DNA TGTGCCAGCAGCTGGGGAGGGGGCTATGAAAAACTGTTTTTT.

The V call is TRBV20-1, the J call TRBJ2-1, with TRBD2 matching over 8 bases. The CDR3 is 11 residues long. The V gene end was trimmed by 3 bases and the J gene end by 13 bases; junction bases not matched to a gene: 5. Germline CDR1 is DFQATT and CDR2 is SNEGSKA (reference sequence). The CDR3 loop is CSASIAGLQFF. The CDR3 bases are TGCAGTGCTAGCATAGCGGGGCTCCAGTTCTTC.

The chain links TRBV6-5 to TRBJ1-5; 10 bases map to TRBD1. The V gene's germline CDR1 is MNHEY and CDR2 SVGAGI. The CDR3 runs to 15 residues. After removal of 8 bases from V and 0 bases from J, the junction contained 4 bases not matched to a gene. DNA of the CDR3: TGTGCCAGCCGGGACAGGGGAAATAGCAATCAGCCCCAGCATTTT. This encodes CASRDRGNSNQPQHF.

This clone has only a few counts. V gene TRBV2 combines with J gene TRBJ1-3; unclear D gene. This CDR3 spans 14 amino acids. The V gene's germline CDR1 is SNHLY and CDR2 FYNNEI. Trimming stripped 4 bases from V and 1 base from J, with 8 bases between. CDR3 residues: CASSADRSGNTIYF. DNA of the CDR3: TGTGCCAGCAGTGCAGATAGGTCTGGAAACACCATATATTTT.

The chain carries TRBV2 and TRBJ2-2; 9 bases fit TRBD1. Germline CDR1 SNHLY, CDR2 FYNNEI. The CDR3 is made up of 17 amino acids. With 5 bases clipped from V and 2 bases from J, the junction kept 9 bases outside the gene matches. The DNA of the CDR3 is TGTGCCAGCAGTCCCGGGACAGGGATGGGAAACACCGGGGAGCTGTTTTTT. Amino acid sequence: CASSPGTGMGNTGELFF.

This clone was detected once. The V call is TRBV5-1, the J call TRBJ2-7; a weak D match, TRBD2 (5 bases). V shed 4 bases and J shed 0 bases, with 14 bases lying between them. Germline CDR1 is SGHRS and CDR2 is YFSETQ. This CDR3 has 15 amino acids. The CDR3 coding sequence is TGCGCCAGCAGCCCGGCGGCTGGGAGCTCCTACGAGCAGTACGTC. This sequence encodes CASSPAAGSSYEQYV.

The genes are TRBV28 and TRBJ1-5; D is perhaps TRBD1 (5 bases). This CDR3 has 14 residues. CDR1 is MDHEN, CDR2 SYDVKM, per germline. V lost 3 bases to trimming and J lost 7 bases, with 13 bases between them. The CDR3 DNA sequence: TGTGCCAGCAGTTTGGGGGTTATAGGACAGCCCCAGCATTTT. This gives the protein CASSLGVIGQPQHF.

The V call is TRBV7-9, the J call TRBJ2-5; 10 bases are a match to TRBD1. CDR1 is SEHNR, CDR2 FQNEAQ, per germline (reference sequence). Trimming removed 7 bases from V and 4 bases from J; junction bases left unmatched: 12. CDR3 size: 16 residues. DNA of the CDR3: TGTGCCAGCACCAGAGCCCGGACAGGGGGAGGAGAGACCCAGTACTTC. It specifies CASTRARTGGGETQYF. The full variable domain, completed using reference TRBV7-9 and TRBJ2-5, is DTGVSQNPRHKITKRGQNVTFRCDPISEHNRLYWYRQTLGQGPEFLTYFQNEAQLEKSRLLSDRFSAERPKGSFSTLEIQRTEQGDSAMYLCASTRARTGGGETQYFGPGTRLLVL.

The rearrangement links TRBV24-1 to TRBJ2-5; D unclear. The V end was cut by 3 bases, the J end by 4 bases, with 11 bases between. The germline gives CDR1 KGHDR, CDR2 SFDVKD. There are 14 residues in the CDR3. In DNA, the CDR3 is TGTGCCACCAGTGATAACGGATGGTTAGAGACCCAGTACTTC. It translates to CATSDNGWLETQYF.

The chain links TRBV7-9 to TRBJ1-2; unclear D gene. This CDR3 comprises 13 residues. Germline V CDR1 and CDR2: SEHNR, FQNEAQ (reference sequence). V dropped 1 base and J dropped 4 bases, with 7 bases sitting between them. This CDR3 is CASSLVDGYGYTF. The CDR3 DNA reads TGTGCCAGCAGCTTAGTGGACGGCTATGGCTACACCTTC.

V is TRBV18 and J is TRBJ2-5; 8 bases match TRBD2. Trimming removed 5 bases from V and 1 base from J; junction bases left unmatched: 3. Germline V lookup: CDR1 KGHSH, CDR2 LQKENI. CDR3 length equals 14 residues. As DNA, the CDR3 is TGTGCCAGCTCAGGCGGGGGGTCCCAAGAGACCCAGTACTTC. Translation: CASSGGGSQETQYF.

This sequence joins TRBV3-1 (or the pseudogene TRBV3-2) and TRBJ1-1; the match to TRBD1 covers 10 bases. This CDR3 has 16 residues. The V gene end was trimmed by 3 bases and the J gene end by 7 bases; junction bases not matched to a gene: 11. Germline lookup yields CDR1 LGHDT and CDR2 YNNKEL (reference sequence). DNA for the CDR3: TGTGCCAGCAGCCACTTCCCCAGACAGGGGGCTGGTGAAGCTTTCTTT. It translates to CASSHFPRQGAGEAFF.

The rearrangement uses TRBV14 and TRBJ2-2; D is uncertain. The germline V gene encodes CDR1 SGHDN and CDR2 FVKESK. This CDR3 has 13 amino acids. V lost 2 bases to trimming and J lost 6 bases, with 7 bases between them. CDR3 coding DNA: TGTGCCAGCAGCCAACAGGTCCCCGGGGAGCTGTTTTTT. Translated: CASSQQVPGELFF. Variable domain in full (rest from reference TRBV14 and TRBJ2-2): EAGVTQFPSHSVIEKGQTVTLRCDPISGHDNLYWYRRVMGKEIKFLLHFVKESKQDESGMPNNRFLAERTGGTYSTLKVQPAELEDSGVYFCASSQQVPGELFFGEGSRLTVL.

CDR3 sequence (DNA): TGTGCCAGCAGTCCTGACAGGCCATATGGCTACACCTTC. Its protein is CASSPDRPYGYTF. The chain is built from TRBV11-3 and TRBJ1-2, with a weak D call TRBD1 (6 bases). Per the germline V gene, CDR1 is SGHNT and CDR2 is YENEEA. The length of the CDR3 is 13 residues. Between the trimmed V and J ends, which lost 6 bases and 5 bases, there was a span of 13 bases.

The chain links TRBV5-4 to TRBJ2-2, with 9 bases identical to TRBD2. V shed 4 bases and J 1 base; nucleotides not matched to a gene: 5. CDR3 length: 16 residues. Germline V lookup: CDR1 SGHNT, CDR2 YYREEE (reference sequence). CDR3 sequence (DNA): TGTGCCAGCAGCCCGACTAGCGGAGGGAACACCGGGGAGCTGTTTTTT. Translated: CASSPTSGGNTGELFF.